The present T cell receptor beta chain was sequenced within a study of blood T cells in healthy people across ages. On this clonotype: No antigen is known for it.

General study points: A roughly linear age-dependent decrease characterized TCR beta diversity per million T cells. Diversity figures based on one million T cells were deemed too low.

A sample-barcoded 5' primer and a J-beta primer mix were used in a second PCR of roughly 6 to 11 cycles. TCRdb processed the 5' RACE reads anew with MiXCR; each CDR3 protein has one entry. The top ten clones hold around a fifth of a sample with fewer than 900,000 distinct CDR3 sequences, roughly 41% of them seen once. Germline-derived CDR1 and CDR2 are SGDLS and YYNGEE. The CDR3 is made up of 17 amino acids. The J segment lost 4 bases and the V segment lost 0 bases, leaving 5 bases of the junction unmatched. This sequence joins TRBV9 and TRBJ2-6; 9 positions match TRBD1. Source material: blood. The receptor's source is a woman aged 55 to 70 in good health. The CDR3 coding sequence is TGTGCCAGCAGCGTAGGGACAGGGGTCAGCGGGGCCAACGTCCTGACTTTC. It codes for CASSVGTGVSGANVLTF.